These 10 T cell receptor beta chains originate from one sample sequenced in a study of vaccination and CD4 T cells after COVID-19. An Oncomine TCR Beta short-read assay was used to sequence the DNA from cultured CD4+ T cells. TCRdb itself ran the PCR reads through MiXCR, one entry per CDR3 protein. The data hold 20,000 to 25,000 distinct CDR3 sequences, with roughly half observed a single time. These receptors lack a known antigen. As for treatment: approximately nine-day PBMC culture with coronavirus spike peptide pools or control peptides (ViraFEST assay). The specimen was CD4+ T cells from blood, cultured in vitro. The receptor source for this set is a human donor who had recovered from COVID-19.

The chain is built from TRBV20-1 and TRBJ2-1; 8 bases are shared with TRBD2. The CDR3 runs to 13 residues. The V gene's germline CDR1 is DFQATT and CDR2 SNEGSKA (reference sequence). The junction had 5 bases not matched to a gene; V was cut back by 3 bases and J by 7 bases. The CDR3 here is CSARGTRVNEQFF. In nucleotides, the CDR3 is TGCAGTGCTAGGGGGACTAGGGTGAATGAGCAGTTCTTC.

The chain carries TRBV10-3 and TRBJ2-1; 10 nucleotides line up with TRBD2. This CDR3 contains 15 residues. The V gene end was trimmed by 6 bases and the J gene end by 6 bases; junction bases not matched to a gene: 8. Germline CDR1 is ENHRY and CDR2 is SYGVKD. The CDR3 coding sequence is TGTGCCATCAGGACTAGCGGGCCTAGCGGCAATGAGCAGTTCTTC. The encoded protein is CAIRTSGPSGNEQFF.

This clonotype has more than one count but fewer than ten. The chain couples TRBV7-2 to TRBJ2-3; 7 nucleotides line up with TRBD2. J was trimmed by 2 bases and V by 2 bases; bases with no gene match: 7. CDR1 is SGHTA, CDR2 FQGNSA, per germline. This CDR3 contains 16 residues. DNA of the CDR3: TGTGCCAGCAGCTTACTAGCGGATATTATCACAGATACGCAGTATTTT. It translates to CASSLLADIITDTQYF.

The chain employs TRBV5-1 and TRBJ2-3; D tentatively reads TRBD1 or TRBD2 (5 bases each). CDR1 SGHRS and CDR2 YFSETQ come from the germline V gene. The length of the CDR3 is 14 residues. The V end was cut by 0 bases, the J end by 7 bases, with 12 bases between. The CDR3 bases are TGCGCCAGCAGCTTGGCCGGTGGGACGAATACGCAGTATTTT. This sequence encodes CASSLAGGTNTQYF.

This clonotype has a handful of counts. The chain links TRBV24-1 to TRBJ1-1; D gene ambiguous. This CDR3 has 13 amino acids. From germline, CDR1 is KGHDR and CDR2 SFDVKD. Between the trimmed V and J ends, which lost 4 bases and 1 base, there was a span of 6 bases. The chain's CDR3 is CATSDVGNTEAFF. Written as DNA, the CDR3 is TGTGCCACCAGTGACGTAGGGAACACTGAAGCTTTCTTT.

V gene TRBV7-8 combines with J gene TRBJ2-3, with TRBD2 matching 13 bases. V was pared by 5 bases and J by 6 bases, with 8 bases of the junction left unmatched. CDR1 SGHVS and CDR2 FQNEAQ come from the germline V gene. The length of the CDR3 is 16 residues. The chain's CDR3 is CASSVLAGGQGDTQYF. The CDR3 DNA follows: TGTGCCAGCAGCGTACTAGCGGGAGGGCAGGGGGATACGCAGTATTTT.

This clonotype was observed a handful of times. The chain carries TRBV10-1 and TRBJ2-5; TRBD2 agrees at 13 bases. With V trimmed by 6 bases and J by 5 bases, 6 bases remained unmatched. Germline values: CDR1 WNHNN, CDR2 SYGVQD (reference sequence). This CDR3 spans 15 amino acids. CDR3 sequence (DNA): TGCGCCAGCAGCCCCGGACTAGCGGGGGATGAGACCCAGTACTTC. Encoded protein: CASSPGLAGDETQYF.

The chain carries TRBV20-1 and TRBJ1-2; no clear D. Germline assignment: CDR1 DFQATT and CDR2 SNEGSKA (reference sequence). The V end lost 1 base, the J end lost 8 bases, and 29 bases lay between the germline ends. The CDR3 sequence is 18 residues long. The CDR3 reads CSARAPFPRHPFFRGYTF. The DNA for the CDR3 is TGCAGTGCTAGAGCCCCGTTTCCTAGGCACCCCTTTTTCAGGGGCTACACCTTC.

This clonotype was seen only a few times. The V gene is TRBV6-1, the J gene TRBJ2-3, with 10 bases aligning to TRBD1. Germline CDR1 MNHNS, CDR2 SASEGT. J was trimmed by 4 bases and V by 7 bases; bases with no gene match: 2. CDR3 length equals 13 residues. The CDR3 nucleotides read TGTGCCAGCACGACAGGGGGCGCAGATACGCAGTATTTT. Encoded protein: CASTTGGADTQYF.

The chain links TRBV6-2 or TRBV6-3 to TRBJ2-7, with a possible D match to TRBD2 (6 bases). The ends were cut back, 4 bases at V and 4 bases at J, with 17 bases in the middle. The CDR3 extends over 15 amino acids. Germline loops: CDR1 MNHEY, CDR2 SVGEGT. DNA of the CDR3: TGTGCCAGCAGTTCCCCTGGCGGGAATGGGTACGAGCAGTACTTC. As protein: CASSSPGGNGYEQYF.